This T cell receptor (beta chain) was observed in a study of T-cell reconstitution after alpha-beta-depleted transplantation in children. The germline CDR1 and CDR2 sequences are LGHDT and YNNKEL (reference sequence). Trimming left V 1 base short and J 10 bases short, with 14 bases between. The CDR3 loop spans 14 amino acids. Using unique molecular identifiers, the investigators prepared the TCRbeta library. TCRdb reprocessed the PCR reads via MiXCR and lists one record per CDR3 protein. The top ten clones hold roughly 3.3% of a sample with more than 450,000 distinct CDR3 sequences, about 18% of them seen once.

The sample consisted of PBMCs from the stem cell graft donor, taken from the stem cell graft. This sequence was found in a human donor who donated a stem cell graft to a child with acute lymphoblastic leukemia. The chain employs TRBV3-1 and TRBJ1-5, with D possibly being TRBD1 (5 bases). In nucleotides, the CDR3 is TGTGCCAGCAGCCAAGCAGGCCCCGGGGGACCCCAGCATTTT. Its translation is CASSQAGPGGPQHF. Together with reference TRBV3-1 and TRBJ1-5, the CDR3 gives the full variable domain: DTAVSQTPKYLVTQMGNDKSIKCEQNLGHDTMYWYKQDSKKFLKIMFSYNNKELIINETVPNRFSPKSPDKAHLNLHINSLELGDSAVYFCASSQAGPGGPQHFGDGTRLSIL.